This T cell receptor beta chain was retrieved from a study of blood T cells in healthy people across ages. Germline values: CDR1 MNHEY, CDR2 SMNVEV (reference sequence). V was clipped by 6 bases and J by 0 bases, with 9 bases between them. The CDR3 has 15 residues. The table lists this clonotype with a few counts. Through a sample-barcoded 5' primer and a J-beta primer mix, a second PCR was run for roughly 7 to 11 cycles. Via MiXCR, TCRdb re-called the 5' RACE reads, giving one row per CDR3 protein. The table records about 680,000 distinct CDR3 sequences, around half of them present only once. Each donor had approximately 10 milliliters of peripheral blood drawn. No fewer than 6 micrograms of total RNA were isolated from every sample.

V usage is TRBV27 and J usage is TRBJ2-6; D is uncertain. What was sequenced was blood. This TCR was sampled from a woman between 55 and 75 years old in good health. CDR3 coding DNA: TGTGCCAGCAGCTCCCTCCGCTCTGGGGCCAACGTCCTGACTTTC. This codes for CASSSLRSGANVLTF.